This is a list of T cell receptor beta chains from one sample in a study of OX40 agonist ivuxolimab in advanced cancers. Using immunoSEQ multiplex PCR, the repertoire was profiled, and TCRdb retains in-frame clones only, with some absent. The table includes about 74,000 clones, roughly 80% detected once. The input for sequencing was CD4+ or CD8+ T cells sorted from blood, taken in a trial of the OX40 agonist ivuxolimab. These receptors came from an adult with an advanced solid tumor such as melanoma, head and neck, liver or kidney cancer. The CDR3 runs from the conserved cysteine through the conserved F or W. Each record gives: J gene, V gene, D gene, CDR3 length, clone size, CDR3 protein, CDR3 DNA. A D gene is named only where the DNA matches it firmly. Clone sizes are given selectively: once, few, many, or a class where the clone is expanded.

j_gene: TRBJ1-3; v_gene: TRBV7-9; d_gene: -; len: 13; abundance: -; CDR3aa: CASSPLYGNTIYF; CDR3nt: TGTGCCAGCAGCCCCCTCTATGGAAACACCATATATTTT
j_gene: TRBJ1-2; v_gene: TRBV30; d_gene: -; len: 13; abundance: -; CDR3aa: CAWSPSYSYGYTF; CDR3nt: TGTGCCTGGAGCCCTTCCTACAGCTATGGCTACACCTTC
j_gene: TRBJ2-7; v_gene: TRBV7-6; d_gene: -; len: 13; abundance: once; CDR3aa: CASSTRPGYEQYF; CDR3nt: TGTGCCAGCAGCACGCGACCGGGCTACGAGCAGTACTTC
j_gene: TRBJ2-7; v_gene: TRBV28; d_gene: TRBD1; len: 14; abundance: -; CDR3aa: CASSGGQGVHEQYF; CDR3nt: TGTGCCAGCAGTGGGGGACAGGGGGTACACGAGCAGTACTTC
j_gene: TRBJ2-7; v_gene: TRBV7-9; d_gene: -; len: 13; abundance: -; CDR3aa: CASSLSQGYEQYF; CDR3nt: TGTGCCAGCAGCTTAAGTCAGGGCTACGAGCAGTACTTC
j_gene: TRBJ2-1; v_gene: TRBV5-8; d_gene: TRBD2; len: 14; abundance: -; CDR3aa: CASSFLAGGGEQFF; CDR3nt: TGTGCCAGCAGCTTCCTAGCGGGAGGGGGTGAGCAGTTCTTC
j_gene: TRBJ1-6; v_gene: TRBV5-4; d_gene: TRBD1; len: 15; abundance: -; CDR3aa: CASSSRGQANSPLHF; CDR3nt: TGTGCCAGCAGCTCCCGGGGACAGGCAAATTCACCCCTCCACTTT
j_gene: TRBJ2-1; v_gene: TRBV28; d_gene: -; len: 11; abundance: -; CDR3aa: CASSFFDEQFF; CDR3nt: TGTGCCAGCAGTTTTTTCGATGAGCAGTTCTTC
j_gene: TRBJ2-7; v_gene: TRBV7-2; d_gene: -; len: 13; abundance: -; CDR3aa: CASSSGQNYEQYF; CDR3nt: TGTGCCAGCAGCTCGGGACAAAACTACGAGCAGTACTTC
j_gene: TRBJ1-1; v_gene: TRBV5-5; d_gene: -; len: 14; abundance: -; CDR3aa: CASSLVEAGTEAFF; CDR3nt: TGTGCCAGCAGCTTGGTCGAAGCGGGCACTGAAGCTTTCTTT
j_gene: TRBJ2-1; v_gene: TRBV7-8; d_gene: TRBD2; len: 16; abundance: -; CDR3aa: CASSSPSGSTYNEQFF; CDR3nt: TGTGCCAGCAGCTCCCCGAGCGGGAGCACCTACAATGAGCAGTTCTTC
j_gene: TRBJ2-5; v_gene: TRBV6-6; d_gene: -; len: 14; abundance: -; CDR3aa: CASSYSSGFETQYF; CDR3nt: TGTGCCAGCAGTTACTCGTCGGGTTTTGAGACCCAGTACTTC
j_gene: TRBJ1-6; v_gene: TRBV7-2; d_gene: TRBD1; len: 18; abundance: -; CDR3aa: CASSFTGFKTGTGSPLHF; CDR3nt: TGTGCCAGCAGCTTTACCGGATTTAAGACAGGGACAGGGTCACCCCTCCACTTT
j_gene: TRBJ2-5; v_gene: TRBV9; d_gene: -; len: 15; abundance: -; CDR3aa: CASSVGPSQQETQYF; CDR3nt: TGTGCCAGCAGCGTAGGCCCTTCTCAGCAAGAGACCCAGTACTTC
j_gene: TRBJ2-7; v_gene: TRBV28; d_gene: -; len: 13; abundance: once; CDR3aa: CASSSASSYEQYF; CDR3nt: TGTGCCAGCAGTTCGGCGAGCTCCTACGAGCAGTACTTC
j_gene: TRBJ1-2; v_gene: TRBV28; d_gene: -; len: 15; abundance: -; CDR3aa: CASSLIRGRSYGYTF; CDR3nt: TGTGCCAGCAGTTTGATTAGGGGCAGAAGTTATGGCTACACCTTC
j_gene: TRBJ1-1; v_gene: TRBV11-2; d_gene: TRBD1; len: 13; abundance: -; CDR3aa: CASSLQGAAEAFF; CDR3nt: TGTGCCAGCAGTCTACAGGGGGCGGCTGAAGCTTTCTTT
j_gene: TRBJ2-2; v_gene: TRBV30; d_gene: TRBD2; len: 16; abundance: -; CDR3aa: CAWMASGRIITGELFF; CDR3nt: TGTGCCTGGATGGCTAGCGGGAGGATTATCACCGGGGAGCTGTTTTTT
j_gene: TRBJ1-1; v_gene: TRBV7-8; d_gene: -; len: 12; abundance: -; CDR3aa: CASSSPTRAAFF; CDR3nt: TGTGCCAGCAGCTCCCCGACACGAGCGGCTTTCTTT
j_gene: TRBJ1-1; v_gene: TRBV7-3; d_gene: TRBD1; len: 17; abundance: few; CDR3aa: CASSLQASTNTGDKAFF; CDR3nt: TGTGCCAGCAGCTTACAAGCCTCGACTAACACAGGGGATAAGGCTTTCTTT
j_gene: TRBJ2-1; v_gene: TRBV18; d_gene: TRBD2; len: 15; abundance: once; CDR3aa: CASSPASGVGNEQFF; CDR3nt: TGTGCCAGCTCACCGGCGAGCGGGGTAGGCAATGAGCAGTTCTTC
j_gene: TRBJ2-2; v_gene: TRBV7-9; d_gene: TRBD2; len: 17; abundance: -; CDR3aa: CASSLAGTSGNTGELFF; CDR3nt: TGTGCCAGCAGCTTAGCCGGGACTAGCGGAAACACCGGGGAGCTGTTTTTT
j_gene: TRBJ2-1; v_gene: TRBV15; d_gene: -; len: 12; abundance: -; CDR3aa: CATSRGLYEQFF; CDR3nt: TGTGCCACCAGCAGAGGGCTGTATGAGCAGTTCTTC
j_gene: TRBJ1-2; v_gene: TRBV19; d_gene: -; len: 14; abundance: -; CDR3aa: CASSRIDRNYGYTF; CDR3nt: TGTGCCAGTAGCCGAATCGACAGGAACTATGGCTACACCTTC
j_gene: TRBJ2-7; v_gene: TRBV7-2; d_gene: TRBD2; len: 15; abundance: -; CDR3aa: CASSESSGGTYEQYF; CDR3nt: TGTGCCAGCAGCGAATCCTCCGGGGGGACCTACGAGCAGTACTTC
j_gene: TRBJ1-2; v_gene: TRBV28; d_gene: -; len: 13; abundance: -; CDR3aa: CASSFRGGDGYTF; CDR3nt: TGTGCCAGCAGTTTCCGCGGGGGGGATGGCTACACCTTC
j_gene: TRBJ1-1; v_gene: TRBV19; d_gene: TRBD1; len: 13; abundance: few; CDR3aa: CASKWTGGTEAFF; CDR3nt: TGTGCCAGTAAGTGGACAGGAGGCACTGAAGCTTTCTTT
j_gene: TRBJ1-2; v_gene: TRBV27; d_gene: -; len: 16; abundance: -; CDR3aa: CASSGGGWGTNYGYTF; CDR3nt: TGTGCCAGCAGTGGGGGTGGTTGGGGGACTAACTATGGCTACACCTTC
j_gene: TRBJ1-2; v_gene: TRBV7-2; d_gene: TRBD1; len: 13; abundance: -; CDR3aa: CASRSGTGDGYTF; CDR3nt: TGTGCCAGCAGGTCCGGGACAGGGGATGGCTACACCTTC
j_gene: TRBJ2-5; v_gene: TRBV5-1; d_gene: -; len: 14; abundance: -; CDR3aa: CASSLIGSGETQYF; CDR3nt: TGCGCCAGCAGCTTGATCGGCAGTGGAGAGACCCAGTACTTC
j_gene: TRBJ1-2; v_gene: TRBV2; d_gene: -; len: 14; abundance: once; CDR3aa: CASSPLFGGYGYTF; CDR3nt: TGTGCCAGCAGCCCCTTGTTCGGGGGCTATGGCTACACCTTC
j_gene: TRBJ1-5; v_gene: TRBV6-5; d_gene: TRBD1; len: 14; abundance: -; CDR3aa: CASRAGGRNQPQHF; CDR3nt: TGTGCCAGCAGGGCAGGGGGCCGGAATCAGCCCCAGCATTTT
j_gene: TRBJ2-7; v_gene: TRBV4-1; d_gene: TRBD1; len: 14; abundance: -; CDR3aa: CASSRDGQGYEQYF; CDR3nt: TGCGCCAGCAGCCGCGACGGACAGGGGTACGAGCAGTACTTC
j_gene: TRBJ1-6; v_gene: TRBV5-1; d_gene: TRBD1; len: 15; abundance: -; CDR3aa: CASRYLGQGGSPLHF; CDR3nt: TGCGCCAGCAGATACCTGGGACAGGGTGGTTCACCCCTCCACTTT
j_gene: TRBJ1-3; v_gene: TRBV5-5; d_gene: -; len: 16; abundance: few; CDR3aa: CASSWGHRVAGNTIYF; CDR3nt: TGTGCCAGCAGCTGGGGACATCGGGTAGCTGGAAACACCATATATTTT
j_gene: TRBJ2-1; v_gene: TRBV13; d_gene: -; len: 15; abundance: once; CDR3aa: CASSLGTSSVNEQFF; CDR3nt: TGTGCCAGCAGCTTAGGGACCTCCAGTGTAAATGAGCAGTTCTTC
j_gene: TRBJ2-6; v_gene: TRBV19; d_gene: -; len: 14; abundance: -; CDR3aa: CASKILSGANVLTF; CDR3nt: TGTGCCTCCAAGATCCTCTCTGGGGCCAACGTCCTGACTTTC
j_gene: TRBJ1-5; v_gene: TRBV30; d_gene: -; len: 14; abundance: once; CDR3aa: CAWSPGRINQPQHF; CDR3nt: TGTGCCTGGAGTCCTGGCAGGATCAATCAGCCCCAGCATTTT
j_gene: TRBJ2-7; v_gene: TRBV4-3; d_gene: -; len: 14; abundance: -; CDR3aa: CASGPTLGGYEQYF; CDR3nt: TGCGCCAGCGGTCCAACCTTGGGGGGCTACGAGCAGTACTTC
j_gene: TRBJ2-7; v_gene: TRBV18; d_gene: TRBD1; len: 16; abundance: -; CDR3aa: CASSPLLGQGLHEQYF; CDR3nt: TGTGCCAGCTCACCACTCCTGGGACAGGGGTTACACGAGCAGTACTTC
j_gene: TRBJ2-1; v_gene: TRBV28; d_gene: TRBD2; len: 16; abundance: -; CDR3aa: CASRESGLAVYNEQFF; CDR3nt: TGTGCCAGCAGAGAATCGGGACTAGCGGTATACAATGAGCAGTTCTTC
j_gene: TRBJ2-7; v_gene: TRBV28; d_gene: TRBD2; len: 18; abundance: -; CDR3aa: CASSQISTSGRGTYEQYF; CDR3nt: TGTGCCAGCAGCCAAATCTCGACTAGCGGGAGGGGTACCTACGAGCAGTACTTC
j_gene: TRBJ1-4; v_gene: TRBV30; d_gene: TRBD1; len: 14; abundance: -; CDR3aa: CALDGGGFNEKLFF; CDR3nt: TGTGCCTTGGACGGAGGGGGCTTCAATGAAAAACTGTTTTTT
j_gene: TRBJ2-2; v_gene: TRBV5-4; d_gene: TRBD1; len: 17; abundance: once; CDR3aa: CASSTSTGGLSPGELFF; CDR3nt: TGTGCCAGCAGCACCAGCACAGGGGGCCTTTCTCCCGGGGAGCTGTTTTTT
j_gene: TRBJ1-5; v_gene: TRBV7-2; d_gene: TRBD1; len: 17; abundance: -; CDR3aa: CASSLGRRQGFGQPQHF; CDR3nt: TGTGCCAGCAGCTTAGGGCGGCGACAGGGTTTCGGGCAGCCCCAGCATTTT
j_gene: TRBJ2-7; v_gene: TRBV11-2; d_gene: TRBD2; len: 17; abundance: -; CDR3aa: CASSLGPASGSYYEQYF; CDR3nt: TGTGCCAGCAGCTTAGGACCGGCTAGCGGGTCTTACTACGAGCAGTACTTC
j_gene: TRBJ1-5; v_gene: TRBV6-1; d_gene: TRBD1; len: 14; abundance: -; CDR3aa: CAASAGTGNQPQHF; CDR3nt: TGTGCCGCCTCGGCCGGGACAGGGAATCAGCCCCAGCATTTT
j_gene: TRBJ1-4; v_gene: TRBV18; d_gene: -; len: 16; abundance: -; CDR3aa: CASSPTSTLGNEKLFF; CDR3nt: TGTGCCAGCTCACCCACGTCTACCTTGGGGAATGAAAAACTGTTTTTT
j_gene: TRBJ2-7; v_gene: TRBV4-2; d_gene: TRBD2; len: 19; abundance: -; CDR3aa: CASSQALTGTSGRSYEQYF; CDR3nt: TGTGCCAGCAGCCAAGCTCTAACCGGGACTAGCGGGAGAAGCTACGAGCAGTACTTC
j_gene: TRBJ2-4; v_gene: TRBV4-3; d_gene: -; len: 14; abundance: -; CDR3aa: CASSARLAKNIQYF; CDR3nt: TGCGCCAGCAGCGCCAGATTAGCCAAAAACATTCAGTACTTC
j_gene: TRBJ2-7; v_gene: TRBV4-3; d_gene: TRBD2; len: 17; abundance: -; CDR3aa: CASSQARLAGISYEQYF; CDR3nt: TGCGCCAGCAGCCAAGCCCGCCTAGCGGGTATCTCCTACGAGCAGTACTTC